Given below is one TCR beta chain in context. Authors' analysis steps: Cell counts per sample came from amplifying reference gene primers. Assay: immunoSEQ multiplex PCR; the TCRdb copy retains only in-frame clones and omits some. V and J calls and clone size are those listed in that table; D and trimming were worked out from the DNA. The table shows 200,000 to 250,000 clones, with about 91% occurring only once. In Seattle, patients joined the study during active infection and were tracked longitudinally. These data come from a study of blood T cell repertoires in COVID-19. Background on the study: The United States, Italy and Spain were the sources of the acute and convalescent COVID-19 samples. PBMCs, B-cell-depleted T cells, or T cells were the source of the cDNA or gDNA that made up the material.

V gave up 0 bases and J gave up 3 bases; unmatched junction bases: 2. Germline assignment: CDR1 KGHSH and CDR2 LQKENI. The CDR3 extends over 18 amino acids. Sequenced material: peripheral blood. This receptor was identified in a woman aged 25-40 years with COVID-19, enrolled during active disease. V is TRBV18 and J is TRBJ2-1; TRBD2 agrees at 16 bases. CDR3 region: CASSPPGTSGGGYNEQFF. DNA for the CDR3: TGTGCCAGCTCACCACCTGGGACTAGCGGGGGGGGCTACAATGAGCAGTTCTTC. The full variable domain, with the rest looked up from reference TRBV18 and TRBJ2-1, is NAGVMQNPRHLVRRRGQEARLRCSPMKGHSHVYWYRQLPEEGLKFMVYLQKENIIDESGMPKERFSAEFPKEGPSILRIQQVVRGDSAAYFCASSPPGTSGGGYNEQFFGPGTRLTVL.